This T cell receptor beta chain was sequenced during a study of blood T cell repertoires in COVID-19. The Seattle site enrolled patients during active infection and followed them longitudinally. This CDR3 spans 11 amino acids. Trimming left V 3 bases short and J 5 bases short, with 5 bases between. The germline V gene has CDR1 DFQATT and CDR2 SNEGSKA (reference sequence). Methods used by the authors: Reference gene primer amplification gave estimated nucleated cell counts. The data were produced by immunoSEQ multiplex PCR, yet TCRdb's version contains in-frame clones alone and is incomplete. V and J calls and clone size come straight from that table; D and trimming were deduced from the DNA. The repertoire holds fewer than 250,000 clones, with 86% as singletons.

The sequence derives from a woman at least 80 years old with COVID-19, enrolled during active disease. The V and J genes are TRBV20-1 and TRBJ1-3; the D is unclear. The specimen sequenced was peripheral blood. Here the CDR3 DNA reads TGCAGTGCTAGCCTAAGAAACACCATATATTTT. Amino acid sequence: CSASLRNTIYF.